This T cell receptor beta chain was identified during a study of control samples from healthy donors and cancer patients. TCRdb's table, derived via immunoSEQ multiplex PCR, lists solely in-frame clones and lacks some. This table has about 49,000 clones, 80% to 90% appearing once. The CDR3 loop spans 15 amino acids. Unmatched junction bases numbered 2, after V lost 0 bases and J lost 9 bases. Germline lookup yields CDR1 SGHDN and CDR2 FVKESK. The origin of this receptor is a woman between 50 and 59 years old with lung cancer. Material for sequencing was PBMCs. The rearrangement links TRBV14 to TRBJ1-6, with 10 nucleotides matching TRBD1. This CDR3 is CASSQEGTGVSPLHF. The CDR3 region has the DNA TGTGCCAGCAGCCAAGAGGGGACAGGGGTTTCACCCCTCCACTTT.